This T cell receptor beta chain stems from a study of T cell changes during pregnancy in multiple sclerosis. In its sample, this clone was seen once. The repertoire was sequenced with immunoSEQ multiplex PCR; TCRdb's copy has only in-frame clones and lacks some. The data hold 55,000 to 70,000 clones, with approximately 92% observed a single time. Sequencing used CD4+ T cells from peripheral blood mononuclear cells, obtained before pregnancy. The sequence derives from a female donor with multiple sclerosis, enrolled in a pregnancy study.

CDR3 residues: CAIRGPLENEQFF. CDR3 sequence (DNA): TGTGCCATCAGGGGGCCTCTGGAGAATGAGCAGTTCTTC. The chain couples TRBV10-3 to TRBJ2-1; a possible D gene is TRBD1 (5 bases). The germline gives CDR1 ENHRY, CDR2 SYGVKD. Trimming stripped 6 bases from V and 7 bases from J, with 13 bases between. There are 13 residues in the CDR3.